This T cell receptor beta chain was found in a study of blood T cell repertoires in COVID-19. Turning to the study itself: Spain, Italy and the United States supplied samples that represented acute and convalescent COVID-19.

This clone was seen just once. Profiled with immunoSEQ multiplex PCR; TCRdb holds only in-frame clones, not every one. In the table there are a few hundred thousand clones, roughly 86% of which are singletons. The clonotype originates from a woman in her forties or fifties who had recovered from COVID-19. Sequencing input: peripheral blood.

The CDR3 region is CAWSKGEAGGETQYF. The CDR3 DNA follows: TGTGCCTGGAGTAAGGGAGAAGCGGGGGGGGAGACCCAGTACTTC. The V call is TRBV30, the J call TRBJ2-5, with 10 nucleotides matching TRBD2. In germline, CDR1 is GTSNPN, CDR2 SVGIG (reference sequence). The CDR3 runs 15 residues. J gave up 5 bases and V 2 bases, and 8 bases lay outside the gene matches.